This T cell receptor (beta chain) derives from a study of T cell responses to AZD1222 COVID-19 vaccine (dated by TCRdb to about 2021). Study-wide context: AZD1222 recipients whose second dose came at about 4 weeks and those whose second dose came at about 12 weeks were combined into one group, since spike-specific TCR depth and breadth did not differ between the two schedules. TCR sequencing covered some 250 trial participants: 207 given two doses of AZD1222 and around 26 given two doses of MenACWY control vaccine. Trial participants were enrolled into age subgroups of 18-55, 56-69 and 70-plus years, which contained 148, 28 and 57 TCR-sequenced participants, respectively.

The CDR3 regions of human TCRbeta chains were subjected to immunosequencing. Processing in the source paper ran as follows. TCRs in the repertoires were compared against a reference library of SARS-CoV-2-specific TCRs that had been generated with the MIRA antigen-specificity platform. Breadth was defined as the fraction of unique TCRs that were SARS-CoV-2-associated, and depth was defined as the fraction of total T cells that were SARS-CoV-2-associated. Each spike-specific TCR was assigned to its reactive spike region and to a CD4 or CD8 class using the MIRA data. Log10-transformed breadth and depth values were compared by one-way ANOVA with Sidak's multiple comparisons tests. Held by TCRdb, this immuneACCESS table contains in-frame sequences only and omits some clones. Under half of the omission traces to an unresolved V gene where checked; the cause of the rest is unknown. V, J and clone size derive from that table, while D and trimming were established from the DNA sequence. The sample table lists about 170,000 clones, 80% to 95% of them with a count of one. Of the sample, about 1.6% falls within the top ten clones.

The time point label, read with the paper, signifies: baseline before first vaccination. Vaccinee samples were obtained from the UK trials COV001 and COV002, which included a single-blind randomized controlled phase 2/3 trial of AZD1222 (ChAdOx1 nCoV-19) in healthy adults. For TCRbeta chain sequencing, PBMC samples were collected from trial participants at day 0 and at day 28 after the second dose. As for this clone: Its antigen target is currently unknown. One base away there is no much larger clone; base qualities are not given.

The CDR3 holds 14 amino acids from the cysteine to the phenylalanine. The sequence is cut down to CDR3 DNA, 42 bases in frame from base 1. Based on the germline V gene, the CDR1 and CDR2 sequences are SGDLS and YYNGEE. V is shortened by 4 bases, J by 5 bases, and the region joining them spans 13 bases. What the work shows at the level of the full study, not this receptor alone: No day 14 peak-response samples were available, so repertoires were characterized only after the peak T cell response. Most participants were white British and females outnumbered males, and the authors suggested that clonal diversity may have been underestimated. Epitopes outside the regions mutated in the B.1.351 and B.1.1.7 variants were reportedly recognized by nearly half of the unique spike-specific TCRs. After two AZD1222 doses, both the breadth and the depth of spike-specific TCRs were significantly higher than at day 0 and than in MenACWY recipients. CD4 TCRs associated with the vaccine covered the entire spike protein, and the dominant responses were in regions 160-218 and 743-854. Conclusions about previously exposed vaccinees are limited because only five to seven AZD1222 recipients were SARS-CoV-2 seropositive at baseline. In the small 56-69-year group, the increase in depth fell short of significance, most likely because of low power.

The chain joins TRBV9 to TRBJ2-1, with no D gene named confidently. This TCR was sampled from an adult in good health. Sequences were derived from peripheral blood, sampled on day 0 of AZD1222 vaccination. The nucleotide sequence is given as TGTGCCAGCAGCCCCAGCCCCACTCACAATGAGCAGTTCTTC. This sequence encodes CASSPSPTHNEQFF.